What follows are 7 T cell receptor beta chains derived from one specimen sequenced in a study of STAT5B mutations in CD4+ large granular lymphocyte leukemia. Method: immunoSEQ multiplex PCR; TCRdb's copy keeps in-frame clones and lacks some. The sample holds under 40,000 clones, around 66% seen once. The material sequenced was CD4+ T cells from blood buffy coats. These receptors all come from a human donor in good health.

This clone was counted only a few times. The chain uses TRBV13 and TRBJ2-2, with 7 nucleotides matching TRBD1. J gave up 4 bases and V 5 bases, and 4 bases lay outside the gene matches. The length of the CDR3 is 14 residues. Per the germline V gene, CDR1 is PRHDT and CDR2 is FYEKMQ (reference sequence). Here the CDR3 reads CASSRGRLTGELFF. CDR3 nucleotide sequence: TGTGCCAGCAGCAGGGGGCGACTCACCGGGGAGCTGTTTTTT.

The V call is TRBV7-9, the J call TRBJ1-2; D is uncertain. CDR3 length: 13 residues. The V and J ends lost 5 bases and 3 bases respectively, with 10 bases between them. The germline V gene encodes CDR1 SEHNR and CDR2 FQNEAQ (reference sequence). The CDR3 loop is CASSETIDYGYTF. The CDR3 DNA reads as TGTGCCAGCAGCGAGACAATTGACTATGGCTACACCTTC. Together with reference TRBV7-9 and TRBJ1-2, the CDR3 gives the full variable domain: DTGVSQNPRHKITKRGQNVTFRCDPISEHNRLYWYRQTLGQGPEFLTYFQNEAQLEKSRLLSDRFSAERPKGSFSTLEIQRTEQGDSAMYLCASSETIDYGYTFGSGTRLTVV.

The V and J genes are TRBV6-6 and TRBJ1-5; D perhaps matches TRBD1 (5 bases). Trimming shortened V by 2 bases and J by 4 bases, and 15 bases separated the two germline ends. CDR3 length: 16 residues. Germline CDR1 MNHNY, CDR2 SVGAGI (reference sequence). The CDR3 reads CASSYVGGALNQPQHF. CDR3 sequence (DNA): TGTGCCAGCAGTTACGTAGGAGGGGCACTGAATCAGCCCCAGCATTTT.

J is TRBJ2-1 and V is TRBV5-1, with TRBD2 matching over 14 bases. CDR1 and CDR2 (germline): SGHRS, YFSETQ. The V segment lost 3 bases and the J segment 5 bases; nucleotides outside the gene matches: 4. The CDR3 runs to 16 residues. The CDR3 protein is CASSSRLAGGHNEQFF. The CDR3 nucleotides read TGCGCCAGCAGCTCAAGACTAGCGGGGGGGCACAATGAGCAGTTCTTC.

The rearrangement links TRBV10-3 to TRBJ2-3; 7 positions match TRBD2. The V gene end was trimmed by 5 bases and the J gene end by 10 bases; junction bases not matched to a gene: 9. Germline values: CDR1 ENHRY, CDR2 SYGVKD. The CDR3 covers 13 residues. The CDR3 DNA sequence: TGTGCCATCAGTTTGGGGGGGGACTTCCCGCAGTATTTT. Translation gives CAISLGGDFPQYF.

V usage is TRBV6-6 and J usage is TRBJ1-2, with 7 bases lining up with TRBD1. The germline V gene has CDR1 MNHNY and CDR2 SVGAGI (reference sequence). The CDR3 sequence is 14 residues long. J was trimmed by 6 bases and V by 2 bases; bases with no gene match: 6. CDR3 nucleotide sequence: TGTGCCAGCAGTTACGCCCTAACAGGGGATGGCTACACCTTC. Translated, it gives CASSYALTGDGYTF.

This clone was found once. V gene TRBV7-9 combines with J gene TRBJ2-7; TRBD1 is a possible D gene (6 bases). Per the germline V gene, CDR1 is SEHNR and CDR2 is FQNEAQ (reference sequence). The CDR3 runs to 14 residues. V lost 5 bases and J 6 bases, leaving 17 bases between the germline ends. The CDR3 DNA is TGTGCCAGCAGCGTACGGGACACGAAGGGCGAGCAGTACTTC. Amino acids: CASSVRDTKGEQYF.